The 7 T cell receptor beta chains below come from one sample, sequenced in a study of control samples from healthy donors and cancer patients. Some clones are missing from TCRdb's copy, which holds only in-frame ones; the method was immunoSEQ multiplex PCR. The sample shows roughly 55,000 clones, more than 85% of them seen only once. Sequences were obtained from PBMCs. The receptors were sampled from a man aged 35 to 55 with colorectal cancer.

The chain combines TRBV11-2 with TRBJ2-7; D is tentatively TRBD1 or TRBD2 (6 bases each). V was clipped by 5 bases and J by 4 bases, with 15 bases between them. The CDR3 consists of 14 residues. Germline V gives CDR1 SGHAT, CDR2 FQNNGV. CDR3 nucleotide sequence: TGTGCCAGCAGCCTTCGACCGGGGGCATACGAGCAGTACTTC. This translates into CASSLRPGAYEQYF.

The rearrangement links TRBV6-5 to TRBJ1-6, with TRBD1 identical over 7 bases. Germline trimming cut 5 bases from V and 7 bases from J; bases unmatched to any gene: 5. The germline V gene encodes CDR1 MNHEY and CDR2 SVGAGI. This CDR3 has 14 amino acids. The CDR3 spells CASSRQGGNSPLHF. The CDR3 DNA reads TGTGCCAGCAGTCGACAGGGTGGAAATTCACCCCTCCACTTT.

This clone was counted only a few times. The chain combines TRBV5-1 with TRBJ2-1; 12 bases align to TRBD1. The CDR3 is 16 amino acids. Germline loops: CDR1 SGHRS, CDR2 YFSETQ. The ends lost 0 bases at V and 9 bases at J; junction bases unmatched: 7. DNA of the CDR3: TGCGCCAGCAGCTTGGCCGGGACAGGGGGCCGGGCTGAGCAGTTCTTC. It translates to CASSLAGTGGRAEQFF.

This chain uses TRBV19 with TRBJ2-7; either TRBD1 or TRBD2 may supply D (5 bases each). Germline-derived CDR1 and CDR2 are LNHDA and SQIVND (reference sequence). The CDR3 is made up of 14 amino acids. Between the trimmed V and J ends, which lost 3 bases and 2 bases, there was a span of 11 bases. CDR3 protein: CASSIWDGAYEQYF. The DNA for the CDR3 is TGTGCCAGTAGTATCTGGGACGGAGCCTACGAGCAGTACTTC.

The chain recombines TRBV5-1 with TRBJ2-1, with 7 bases fitting TRBD2. Germline V gene lookup returns CDR1 SGHRS and CDR2 YFSETQ. This CDR3 comprises 15 residues. V dropped 0 bases and J dropped 8; count of bases not matched to a gene: 8. DNA for the CDR3: TGCGCCAGCAGCTTGGGCGAGACTAGCTGGGATGAGCAGTTCTTC. The encoded protein is CASSLGETSWDEQFF.

V and J are TRBV5-4 and TRBJ1-3; 7 bases align to TRBD1. The CDR3 has 14 amino acids. In germline, CDR1 is SGHNT, CDR2 YYREEE (reference sequence). The J segment lost 3 bases and the V segment lost 4 bases, leaving 4 bases of the junction unmatched. DNA for the CDR3: TGTGCCAGCAGCAGGGACAGTTATGGAAACACCATATATTTT. Encoded protein: CASSRDSYGNTIYF.

The J gene is TRBJ2-7, the V gene TRBV11-2; 8 bases are shared with TRBD1. Germline V CDR1 and CDR2: SGHAT, FQNNGV. The V segment lost 4 bases and the J segment 1 base; nucleotides outside the gene matches: 15. The CDR3 is made up of 18 amino acids. The CDR3 nucleotides are TGTGCCAGCAGCTCCGCCGGGAGACAGGGGCGGTTTTCCTACGAGCAGTACTTC. Translating gives CASSSAGRQGRFSYEQYF.